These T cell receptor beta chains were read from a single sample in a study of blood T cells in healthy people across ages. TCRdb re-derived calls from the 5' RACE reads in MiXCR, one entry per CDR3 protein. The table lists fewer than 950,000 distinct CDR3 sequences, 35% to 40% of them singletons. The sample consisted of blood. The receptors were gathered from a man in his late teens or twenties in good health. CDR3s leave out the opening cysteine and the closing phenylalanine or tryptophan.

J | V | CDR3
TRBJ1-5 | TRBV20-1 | SARENIDGTIPSLYSNQPQH
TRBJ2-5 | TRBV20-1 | SARVARRVYQETQY
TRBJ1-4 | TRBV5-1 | ASSPREIGEKLF
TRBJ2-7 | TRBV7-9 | ASSVGEQY
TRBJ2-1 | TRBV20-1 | SAPYIDEQF
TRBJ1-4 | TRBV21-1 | ASSDQGRTNEKLF
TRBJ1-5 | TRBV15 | ATSNRDGSNQPQH
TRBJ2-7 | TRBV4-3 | ASGLTRDSTYEQY
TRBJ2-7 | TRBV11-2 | ASSVDGGNEQY
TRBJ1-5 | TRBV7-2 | ASSLYLTGVGNQPQH
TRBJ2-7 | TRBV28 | ASSFHGDNYEQY
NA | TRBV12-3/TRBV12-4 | ASSKETSAYDEQY
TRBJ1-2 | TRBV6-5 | ASSYETQGTYGYT